The 19 T cell receptor beta chains given below trace back to one sample, sequenced in a study of blood T cell repertoires in COVID-19. The protocol was immunoSEQ multiplex PCR, while the TCRdb copy is restricted to in-frame clones and leaves out a portion. The top ten clones hold roughly 8% of a sample with about 76,000 clones, around 88% of them seen once. Sequencing input: peripheral blood. The receptors derive from a man younger than 40 with acute or convalescent COVID-19.

The J gene is TRBJ2-6, the V gene TRBV15, with D possibly matching TRBD2 (5 bases). Germline CDR1 is LNHNV and CDR2 is YYDKDF (reference sequence). Trimming stripped 9 bases from V and 0 bases from J, with 18 bases between. CDR3 size: 17 residues. The CDR3 is CATAWTGIFSGANVLTF. CDR3 nucleotides: TGTGCCACTGCCTGGACCGGGATTTTCTCTGGGGCCAACGTCCTGACTTTC.

The table lists this clone with a few counts. The V call is TRBV12-3 or TRBV12-4, the J call TRBJ1-5; the D gene is possibly TRBD1 (5 bases). The ends were cut back, 4 bases at V and 6 bases at J, with 10 bases in the middle. The CDR3 is 13 residues long. The CDR3 sequence is CASSSEGIQPQHF. The CDR3 bases are TGTGCCAGCAGTTCGGAGGGGATTCAGCCCCAGCATTTT.

The gene calls are TRBV6-6 and TRBJ2-7, with a possible D match to TRBD2 (5 bases). Trimming pared 4 bases from V and 7 bases from J, leaving 8 bases between. Germline assignment: CDR1 MNHNY and CDR2 SVGAGI (reference sequence). The CDR3 contains 11 residues. The CDR3 DNA sequence: TGTGCCAGCAGTTTTCGAGGGGAGCAGTACTTC. Translated, it gives CASSFRGEQYF.

The rearrangement links TRBV3-1 (or the pseudogene TRBV3-2) to TRBJ2-1, with D unresolved. Looked up from germline, CDR1 is LGHDT and CDR2 is YNNKEL (reference sequence). V was shortened by 5 bases and J by 6 bases, with 11 bases between the two germline ends. This CDR3 has 13 amino acids. The CDR3 here is CASSKGGGNEQFF. CDR3 sequence (DNA): TGTGCCAGCAGCAAAGGCGGTGGCAATGAGCAGTTCTTC.

The chain joins TRBV4-3 to TRBJ2-1; D is possibly TRBD2 (6 bases). The CDR3 is made up of 16 amino acids. V was clipped by 0 bases and J by 3 bases, with 12 bases between them. Germline assignment: CDR1 LGHNA and CDR2 YSLEER. CDR3 sequence (DNA): TGCGCCAGCAGCCAAGATCCGGGACTGCACTACAATGAGCAGTTCTTC. This translates into CASSQDPGLHYNEQFF.

The CDR3 DNA is TGCGCCAGCAGCCAAGATTTTTCAGGGGGCAATCAGCCCCAGCATTTT. Residues: CASSQDFSGGNQPQHF. The V call is TRBV4-1, the J call TRBJ1-5; TRBD1 is a possible D gene (6 bases). Trimming cost V 0 bases and J 2 bases, with 11 bases left between them. This CDR3 is 16 amino acids long. Germline CDR1 MGHRA, CDR2 YSYEKL.

V usage is TRBV7-2 and J usage is TRBJ2-3; 8 bases fit TRBD1. Trimming removed 3 bases from V and 2 bases from J; junction bases left unmatched: 7. This CDR3 has 16 residues. Looked up from germline, CDR1 is SGHTA and CDR2 is FQGNSA. DNA for the CDR3: TGTGCCAGCAGCTTCAAGGGACAGGACATCACAGATACGCAGTATTTT. Its protein is CASSFKGQDITDTQYF. The complete variable domain, with remaining parts taken from reference TRBV7-2 and TRBJ2-3, reads GAGVSQSPSNKVTEKGKDVELRCDPISGHTALYWYRQSLGQGLEFLIYFQGNSAPDKSGLPSDRFSAERTGGSVSTLTIQRTQQEDSAVYLCASSFKGQDITDTQYFGPGTRLTVL.

V and J are TRBV7-3 and TRBJ2-2, with D unclear. Trimming left V 5 bases short and J 5 bases short, with 9 bases between. Germline V gene sequence: CDR1 SGHTA, CDR2 FQGTGA. This CDR3 contains 13 residues. CDR3 bases: TGTGCCAGCAGCCCAACACCGACCGGGGAGCTGTTTTTT. Residues: CASSPTPTGELFF. Filled out from reference TRBV7-3 and TRBJ2-2, the complete variable domain reads GAGVSQTPSNKVTEKGKYVELRCDPISGHTALYWYRQSLGQGPEFLIYFQGTGAADDSGLPNDRFFAVRPEGSVSTLKIQRTERGDSAVYLCASSPTPTGELFFGEGSRLTVL.

The rearrangement links TRBV5-6 to TRBJ1-1; D is undetermined. The CDR3 runs 13 residues. Germline assignment: CDR1 SGHDT and CDR2 YYEEEE. V dropped 3 bases and J dropped 5 bases, with 11 bases sitting between them. The CDR3 region has the DNA TGTGCCAGCAGCTGGGGAGGGATAACTGAAGCTTTCTTT. Its translation is CASSWGGITEAFF.

This chain joins TRBV6-2 or TRBV6-3 and TRBJ1-1; D might be TRBD1 (5 bases). V was pared by 2 bases and J by 0 bases, with 16 bases between. The CDR3 runs to 17 residues. Germline V lookup: CDR1 MNHEY, CDR2 SVGEGT. The CDR3 nucleotides read TGTGCCAGCAGTTACGGCACAGGCCCTTCCATGAACACTGAAGCTTTCTTT. As protein: CASSYGTGPSMNTEAFF.

The chain carries TRBV6-1 and TRBJ2-4, with D possibly being TRBD1 (6 bases). The V gene lost 2 bases and the J gene lost 0 bases, with 14 bases spanning the gap. CDR1 is MNHNS, CDR2 SASEGT, per germline. The CDR3 consists of 17 residues. In DNA, the CDR3 is TGTGCCAGCAGTGAAATCCGACAGGTATTAGCCAAAAACATTCAGTACTTC. Translation gives CASSEIRQVLAKNIQYF.

The chain joins TRBV5-6 to TRBJ2-4, with TRBD2 identical over 10 bases. This CDR3 has 16 amino acids. Germline trimming cut 0 bases from V and 1 base from J; bases unmatched to any gene: 1. Per germline, CDR1 SGHDT and CDR2 YYEEEE. CDR3 in DNA: TGTGCCAGCAGCTTGGGGGGACTAGCGGCCAAAAACATTCAGTACTTC. Translated, it gives CASSLGGLAAKNIQYF.

V and J are TRBV18 and TRBJ2-1, with TRBD2 identical over 7 bases. Germline V gives CDR1 KGHSH, CDR2 LQKENI. This CDR3 region has 15 residues. Unmatched junction bases numbered 5, after V lost 1 base and J lost 5 bases. The CDR3 loop reads CASSPRTSDHNEQFF. CDR3 nucleotides: TGTGCCAGCTCACCACGAACTAGCGACCACAATGAGCAGTTCTTC.

The rearrangement links TRBV30 to TRBJ1-4, with 7 nucleotides matching TRBD1. Germline CDR1 reads GTSNPN; CDR2 reads SVGIG (reference sequence). The CDR3 length is 15 residues. V lost 4 bases, J lost 3 bases, and 8 bases stayed unmatched. The DNA of the CDR3 is TGTGCCTGGACCCCTCAGGGGGTTGCTAATGAAAAACTGTTTTTT. Encoded protein: CAWTPQGVANEKLFF.

This clone was recorded once. This rearrangement joins TRBV28 to TRBJ2-1; weak D call: TRBD1 (6 bases). The CDR3 runs to 16 residues. V dropped 6 bases and J dropped 2 bases, with 17 bases sitting between them. CDR1 is MDHEN and CDR2 is SYDVKM in the germline V gene. CDR3 DNA: TGTGCCAGCAGAACACCCAGGAGACAGGCCTACAATGAGCAGTTCTTC. Encoded protein: CASRTPRRQAYNEQFF. Based on the CDR3 plus reference TRBV28 and TRBJ2-1, the full variable domain is DVKVTQSSRYLVKRTGEKVFLECVQDMDHENMFWYRQDPGLGLRLIYFSYDVKMKEKGDIPEGYSVSREKKERFSLILESASTNQTSMYLCASRTPRRQAYNEQFFGPGTRLTVL.

This chain connects TRBV19 to TRBJ2-1, with TRBD1 as a possible D gene (5 bases). The CDR3 is made up of 12 amino acids. The germline CDR1 and CDR2 sequences are LNHDA and SQIVND (reference sequence). V lost 5 bases and J 10 bases, leaving 12 bases between the germline ends. The CDR3 here is CASSPEYREQFF. DNA for the CDR3: TGTGCCAGTAGTCCTGAATACAGGGAGCAGTTCTTC.

This rearrangement joins TRBV6-2 or TRBV6-3 to TRBJ2-7, with TRBD2 as a possible D gene (5 bases). CDR1 and CDR2 from the germline V gene are MNHEY and SVGEGT. CDR3 size: 13 residues. V lost 5 bases and J lost 3, with 11 bases in between. Written as DNA, the CDR3 is TGTGCCAGCAGTCCGGACTGGGACTACGAGCAGTACTTC. It translates to CASSPDWDYEQYF.

The rearrangement links TRBV11-3 to TRBJ2-5, with a possible D match to TRBD1 (5 bases). Trimming took 0 bases from V and 4 from J, leaving 30 bases between them. Germline values: CDR1 SGHNT, CDR2 YENEEA. This CDR3 comprises 21 residues. CDR3 residues: CASSLEGGWTTISLGGETQYF. The CDR3 DNA sequence: TGTGCCAGCAGCTTAGAGGGCGGTTGGACAACAATATCGCTGGGTGGAGAGACCCAGTACTTC.

V gene TRBV2 combines with J gene TRBJ2-7, with 7 bases lining up with TRBD2. V shed 5 bases and J 3 bases; nucleotides not matched to a gene: 10. CDR3 length equals 15 residues. CDR1 and CDR2 from the germline V gene are SNHLY and FYNNEI. CDR3 DNA sequence: TGTGCCAGCAGTCTCGAACTAACTAGCGTCTACGAGCAGTACTTC. Translation: CASSLELTSVYEQYF.